This is a list of T cell receptor beta chains from one sample in a study of multiple sclerosis patients with progressive multifocal leukoencephalopathy. The table came from immunoSEQ multiplex PCR; TCRdb's copy has only in-frame clones and leaves some out. The data contain some 31,000 clones, about 89% of them singletons. Sequences were obtained from PBMCs. These receptors all stem from a human donor with multiple sclerosis. Each CDR3 is given with its conserved first and last residue. A D gene is named only where the DNA matches it firmly. Expanded clones are given a class, and other clones once, few, many or no size at all.

V	D	size	J	DNA	CDR3
TRBV7-2	NA	NA	TRBJ2-3	TGTGCCAGCAGCTTATCCATCCCGGGCCGAGATACGCAGTATTTT	CASSLSIPGRDTQYF
TRBV29-1	TRBD1	NA	TRBJ2-2	TGCAGCGTTGCAGGGGGCAATACCGGGGAGCTGTTTTTT	CSVAGGNTGELFF
TRBV19	NA	NA	TRBJ2-1	TGTGCCAGTAGTGGGGGAGCGAGATTTAGAGAGCAGTTCTTC	CASSGGARFREQFF
TRBV7-2	TRBD1	NA	TRBJ2-7	TGTGCCAGCAGCTTAGCGGTGACAGGGGCGGGCGAGCAGTACTTC	CASSLAVTGAGEQYF
TRBV18	TRBD2	NA	TRBJ2-7	TGTGCCAGCACCGACTCTAGCGGGGGCTACGAGCAGTACTTC	CASTDSSGGYEQYF
TRBV14	NA	once	TRBJ1-1	TGTGCCAGCAGCCAAGATCGAAGCTACACTGAAGCTTTCTTT	CASSQDRSYTEAFF
TRBV28	NA	NA	TRBJ2-7	TGTGCCAGCAGCCAACCCCGCTACGAGCAGTACTTC	CASSQPRYEQYF
TRBV29-1	NA	NA	TRBJ2-7	TGCAGCGTTGAGGGGACGGGAGCCTACGAGCAGTACTTC	CSVEGTGAYEQYF
TRBV19	TRBD2	NA	TRBJ2-2	TGTGCCAGTAGTAGGGGACGGGAGGTCACCGGGGAGCTGTTTTTT	CASSRGREVTGELFF
TRBV28	TRBD1	NA	TRBJ2-2	TGTGCCAGCAGTCCGTCACAGGGGGCAACCGGGGAGCTGTTTTTT	CASSPSQGATGELFF
TRBV9	TRBD2	NA	TRBJ2-1	TGTGCCAGCAGCGTAAGGACTAGCGGCCCCCATTTAGCCTACAATGAGCAGTTCTTC	CASSVRTSGPHLAYNEQFF
TRBV21-1	NA	NA	TRBJ1-5	TGTGCCAGCAGCGGTACTATAGCTACATGGCATCATCAGCCCCAGCATTTT	CASSGTIATWHHQPQHF
TRBV6-5	TRBD1	NA	TRBJ1-4	TGTGCCAGCAAGGGGGCGACGCGGGAAAAACTGTTTTTT	CASKGATREKLFF
TRBV30	TRBD1	once	TRBJ1-3	TGTGCCTGGAGGGGGACAGGGCTCTCTGGAAACACCATATATTTT	CAWRGTGLSGNTIYF
TRBV4-2	NA	NA	TRBJ1-2	TGTGCCAGCAGCCAAGATCCCGGCACCAGCTATGGCTACACCTTC	CASSQDPGTSYGYTF
TRBV4-3	NA	NA	TRBJ2-7	TGCGCCAGCAGCCAAGAGGGAGCTGGGGTGGGAGAGCAGTACTTC	CASSQEGAGVGEQYF
TRBV7-9	NA	NA	TRBJ1-3	TGTGCCAGCAGCTTAGCGGTCGGGGGGCCCACTGGAAACACCATATATTTT	CASSLAVGGPTGNTIYF
TRBV28	NA	NA	TRBJ1-1	TGTGCCAGCAAGGAGCCTATGAACACTGAAGCTTTCTTT	CASKEPMNTEAFF
TRBV6-5	NA	NA	TRBJ1-5	TGTGCCAGCAGATGGACCGGGAATCAGCCCCAGCATTTT	CASRWTGNQPQHF
TRBV29-1	NA	NA	TRBJ1-5	TGCAGCGTTGGGGAGAATAGCAATCAGCCCCAGCATTTT	CSVGENSNQPQHF
TRBV5-1	NA	NA	TRBJ2-2	TGCGCCAGCAGCTCCCATCCTGACAGGGAGGCCGGGGAGCTGTTTTTT	CASSSHPDREAGELFF
TRBV6-1	NA	once	TRBJ1-1	TGTGCCAGCAGTGTCGAGTGGGGAAACACTGAAGCTTTCTTT	CASSVEWGNTEAFF
TRBV7-9	TRBD2	NA	TRBJ2-3	TGTGCCAGCAGCAAGACTAGCGGGAGCGCCCCAGATACGCAGTATTTT	CASSKTSGSAPDTQYF
TRBV9	NA	NA	TRBJ1-4	TGTGCCAGCAGCACGTCCCCGGGGGGCCTAAATGAAAAACTGTTTTTT	CASSTSPGGLNEKLFF
TRBV21-1	NA	NA	TRBJ1-5	TGTGCCAGCAGCAAAGCGCTGGAGGGGCAGGTCAATCAGCCCCAGCATTTT	CASSKALEGQVNQPQHF
TRBV5-4	TRBD1	NA	TRBJ2-3	TGTGCCAGCAGCCTCGGACAGGGGGCAACAGATACGCAGTATTTT	CASSLGQGATDTQYF
TRBV6-1	NA	NA	TRBJ1-2	TGTGCCAGCAGTTCCACAAATCGTAACTATGGCTACACCTTC	CASSSTNRNYGYTF
TRBV6-5	NA	NA	TRBJ2-7	TGTGCCAGCAGTTACTCGTTGGACACAGCCTACGAGCAGTACTTC	CASSYSLDTAYEQYF
TRBV5-4	TRBD1	NA	TRBJ2-5	TGTGCCAGCAGAAAACGCGGGACAGGGGATCAAGAGACCCAGTACTTC	CASRKRGTGDQETQYF
TRBV5-6	NA	NA	TRBJ2-7	TGTGCCAGCAGCTTGGGGGGACCAAGCTACGAGCAGTACTTC	CASSLGGPSYEQYF
TRBV7-2	NA	NA	TRBJ2-7	TGTGCCAGCAGCACGCAAAGACTGTTCTACGAGCAGTACTTC	CASSTQRLFYEQYF
TRBV7-2	NA	NA	TRBJ1-2	TGTGCCAGCAGCTATGACCAAGGGCTTAACTATGGCTACACCTTC	CASSYDQGLNYGYTF
TRBV4-3	TRBD2	NA	TRBJ2-7	TGCGCCAGCAGCCAAGGCCGGGAGGGCCCCTACGAGCAGTACTTC	CASSQGREGPYEQYF
TRBV28	TRBD1	NA	TRBJ2-3	TGTGCCAGCAGTTCCCGACAGGGGGTCTCAGATACGCAGTATTTT	CASSSRQGVSDTQYF
TRBV6-5	NA	NA	TRBJ1-2	TGTGCCAGCAGCTACACCGGACCTCTAGATGGCTACACCTTC	CASSYTGPLDGYTF
TRBV18	TRBD1	few	TRBJ1-1	TGTGCCAGCTCACCACTCGGGACAGTGAACACTGAAGCTTTCTTT	CASSPLGTVNTEAFF
TRBV29-1	NA	NA	TRBJ2-5	TGCAGCGTTGACCCGCGGGCACAAGAGACCCAGTACTTC	CSVDPRAQETQYF
TRBV9	NA	NA	TRBJ1-4	TGTGCCAGCAGCCCAGGGGCAGCATCAACTAATGAAAAACTGTTTTTT	CASSPGAASTNEKLFF
TRBV6-5	NA	NA	TRBJ1-1	TGTGCCAGCAGACGCGACAGGTTGGGGGAAGCTTTCTTT	CASRRDRLGEAFF
TRBV10-3	NA	NA	TRBJ2-1	TGTGCCATCAGTGTAGGTGTGGGGCAGGACCCAGGGAATGAGCAGTTCTTC	CAISVGVGQDPGNEQFF
TRBV11-2	NA	NA	TRBJ2-1	TGTGCCAGCAGCTTTATCATGGCCGGAAGAGATGAGCAGTTCTTC	CASSFIMAGRDEQFF